The source of this TCR beta chain is a study of CD8+ T cells in alopecia areata. Both CD4+ and CD8+ T cells were separated by sorting PBMCs. TCR sequencing used cDNA made by reverse transcription of extracted RNA. This table comes from immunoSEQ multiplex PCR, and its TCRdb copy is limited to in-frame clones, with some not included. Among around 100,000 clones listed, around 59% were seen once. Germline loops: CDR1 GTSNPN, CDR2 SVGIG (reference sequence). CDR3 length: 16 residues. Trimming took off 5 bases at V and 6 bases at J, with 22 bases between the two ends. The V and J genes are TRBV30 and TRBJ2-2, with D possibly TRBD2 on 7 matching bases. This receptor was identified in a human donor in good health. The source material was CD4+ T cells sorted from blood. The CDR3 protein is CAWDPRGAGQAGELFF. CDR3 in DNA: TGTGCCTGGGACCCTCGGGGGGCTGGTCAAGCCGGGGAGCTGTTTTTT.